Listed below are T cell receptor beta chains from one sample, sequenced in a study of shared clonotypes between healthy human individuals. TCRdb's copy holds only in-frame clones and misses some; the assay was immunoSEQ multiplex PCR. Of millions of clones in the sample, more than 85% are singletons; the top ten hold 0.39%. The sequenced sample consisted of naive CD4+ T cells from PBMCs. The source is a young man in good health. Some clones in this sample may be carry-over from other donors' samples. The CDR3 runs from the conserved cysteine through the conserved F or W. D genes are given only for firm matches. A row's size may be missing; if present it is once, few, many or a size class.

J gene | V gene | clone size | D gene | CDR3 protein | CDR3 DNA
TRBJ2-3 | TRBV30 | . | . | CAWRTGSTDTQYF | TGTGCCTGGAGGACGGGGTCCACAGATACGCAGTATTTT
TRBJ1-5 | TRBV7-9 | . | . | CASSLDGGRQPQHF | TGTGCCAGCAGCTTAGACGGGGGCAGGCAGCCCCAGCATTTT
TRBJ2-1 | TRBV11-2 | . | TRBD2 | CASSSVRGARNEQFF | TGTGCCAGCAGCAGTGTGCGGGGGGCTCGGAATGAGCAGTTCTTC
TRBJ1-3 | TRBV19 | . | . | CASKPGAGGNTIYF | TGTGCCAGTAAGCCAGGGGCTGGAGGAAACACCATATATTTT
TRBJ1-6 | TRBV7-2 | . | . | CASSSGQGGIYSPLHF | TGTGCCAGCAGCTCGGGGCAGGGCGGAATCTATTCACCCCTCCACTTT
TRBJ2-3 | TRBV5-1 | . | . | CASSAQEVIADTQYF | TGCGCCAGCAGCGCGCAGGAGGTCATAGCAGATACGCAGTATTTT
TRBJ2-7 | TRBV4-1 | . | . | CASSPAGAEGPYEQYF | TGCGCCAGCAGTCCCGCCGGGGCAGAGGGGCCCTACGAGCAGTACTTC
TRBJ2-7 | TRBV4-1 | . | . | CASSQRWASGSYEQYF | TGCGCCAGCAGCCAAAGATGGGCTAGTGGGTCCTACGAGCAGTACTTC
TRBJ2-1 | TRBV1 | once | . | CTSSQRIAGGPRFF | TGCACCAGCAGCCAACGAATAGCGGGAGGGCCGCGGTTCTTC
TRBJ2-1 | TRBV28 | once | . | CASSLWPGGASHEQFF | TGTGCCAGCAGTTTATGGCCCGGGGGCGCGTCACATGAGCAGTTCTTC
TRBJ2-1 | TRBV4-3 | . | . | CASSQEAFGYLNEQFF | TGCGCCAGCAGCCAAGAGGCATTTGGGTATCTCAATGAGCAGTTCTTC
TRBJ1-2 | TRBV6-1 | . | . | CASVFGHQYGYTF | TGTGCCAGCGTATTCGGACACCAATATGGCTACACCTTC
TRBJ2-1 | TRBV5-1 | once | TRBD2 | CASSALAGAYNEQFF | TGCGCCAGCAGCGCCCTAGCGGGAGCCTACAATGAGCAGTTCTTC
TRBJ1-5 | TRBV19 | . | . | CASCGFHGRNQPQHF | TGTGCCAGTTGCGGGTTTCACGGACGCAATCAGCCCCAGCATTTT
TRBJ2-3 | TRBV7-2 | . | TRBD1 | CASSFRTGRTDTQYF | TGTGCCAGCAGCTTCCGGACAGGACGCACAGATACGCAGTATTTT
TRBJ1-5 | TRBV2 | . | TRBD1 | CASSDTTGASNQPQHF | TGTGCCAGCAGTGACACGACAGGGGCCAGCAATCAGCCCCAGCATTTT